This T cell receptor beta chain originates from a study of CD8+ T cells in alopecia areata (dated by TCRdb to the late 2010s). About the study as a whole: Treated patients were enrolled in an open-label pilot trial of oral tofacitinib, 5 to 10 mg twice daily, for moderate-to-severe alopecia areata. TCRbeta CDR3 regions were amplified by immunoSEQ multiplex PCR using 35 Vbeta forward and 13 Jbeta reverse primers. Tofacitinib was given for 6 to 18 months, followed by 6 months of follow-up off drug to assess delayed response and recurrence. Tofacitinib-treated patients had biopsies at baseline and at 4 and 24 weeks of treatment, with a later scalp biopsy in several patients. RNA was obtained with the PAXgene miRNA kit for fixed scalp, the miRNeasy kit for PBMCs, and the RNeasy kit for mouse skin. Clonality in the scalp was compared among normal scalp (n=4), patchy alopecia areata scalp (n=8), and alopecia totalis/universalis scalp (n=8). The study used high-throughput TCRbeta sequencing to examine T cell clonal expansion in alopecia areata, in both the C3H/HeJ mouse model and human patients. On the human side, TCRbeta sequencing was run on scalp tissue and on sorted CD4+ and CD8+ peripheral blood T cells from healthy controls and from alopecia areata patients with either patchy or totalis/universalis disease. General conclusions and limits of the study: Unlike mouse skin, where gammadelta T cells dominate, normal human skin contains resident alphabeta T cells that get sequenced too, which complicates analysis of the scalp TCR repertoire. TCR sequences shared between patients were less clear than in mice, possibly partly because of HLA diversity in the patient population. Higher clonality and more expanded CD8+ clones were observed in lesional scalp than in normal scalp, particularly in alopecia totalis/universalis, a finding suggestive of antigenic drive.

V and J are truncated by 0 bases and 2 bases respectively, leaving an intervening sequence of 10 bases. The CDR3, from cysteine to phenylalanine, totals 15 residues. Left in the record is the CDR3 DNA by itself, 45 bases read in frame from the first base. CDR1 and CDR2, looked up from the germline V gene, are SGHRS and YFSETQ. Lesional scalp punch biopsies and peripheral blood were collected from alopecia areata patients. Scalp biopsies from humans were placed right away in PAXgene tissue containers for fixation. The library was made by the immunoSEQ multiplex PCR assay. To provide template for TCR sequencing, every sample had RNA extracted and reverse transcribed into cDNA. First-strand cDNA was synthesized using SuperScript III with a 2:1 mix of oligo-dT and random hexamers. A synthetic immune receptor repertoire was used to assess amplification bias, and residual bias was removed computationally. Per the original workflow: Raw reads were preprocessed to remove errors, and CDR3 was defined according to IMGT conventions as the region from the conserved cysteine to phenylalanine. Clonality was computed as 1 minus the Shannon entropy, with the entropy normalized by log2 of the number of productive unique TCRs. Whether each scalp clone was CD4 or CD8 was inferred by checking scalp TCRbeta sequences against the CD4 and CD8 repertoires from sorted blood. Held by TCRdb, this immuneACCESS table contains in-frame sequences only and omits some clones. Under half of the omission traces to an unresolved V gene where checked; the cause of the rest is unknown. The V and J calls and the clone size are those of that table, but D and trimming were determined from the DNA. The sample table lists 11,000 or so clones, around 63% of them with a count of one. Of the sample, roughly 14% is held by the ten largest clones.

This clone was seen more than once but under ten times. It has no known antigen specificity. No base quality information exists; no much larger clone differs at one position. The clonotype was recovered from a human donor with alopecia areata. The chain is made from TRBV5-1 and TRBJ2-3; the D gene is perhaps TRBD2, on 6 matching bases. Material: skin. The CDR3 amino acid sequence is: CASSLVAGSTDTQYF. The sequence in DNA is TGCGCCAGCAGCTTGGTGGCGGGGTCCACAGATACGCAGTATTTT.